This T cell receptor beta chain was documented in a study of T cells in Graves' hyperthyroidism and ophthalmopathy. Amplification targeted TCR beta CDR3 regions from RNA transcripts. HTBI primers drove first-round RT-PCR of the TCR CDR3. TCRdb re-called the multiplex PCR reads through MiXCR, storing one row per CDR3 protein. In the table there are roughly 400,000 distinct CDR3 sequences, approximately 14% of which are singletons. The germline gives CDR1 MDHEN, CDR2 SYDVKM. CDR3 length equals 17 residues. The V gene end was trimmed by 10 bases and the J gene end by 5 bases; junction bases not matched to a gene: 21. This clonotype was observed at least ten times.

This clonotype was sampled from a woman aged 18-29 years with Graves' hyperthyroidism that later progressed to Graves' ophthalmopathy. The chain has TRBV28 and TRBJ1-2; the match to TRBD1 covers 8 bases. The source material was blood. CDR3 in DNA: TGTGCCACGGGCTCGACCACGCTAGGACAGGGCCCATATGGCTACACCTTC. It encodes CATGSTTLGQGPYGYTF.